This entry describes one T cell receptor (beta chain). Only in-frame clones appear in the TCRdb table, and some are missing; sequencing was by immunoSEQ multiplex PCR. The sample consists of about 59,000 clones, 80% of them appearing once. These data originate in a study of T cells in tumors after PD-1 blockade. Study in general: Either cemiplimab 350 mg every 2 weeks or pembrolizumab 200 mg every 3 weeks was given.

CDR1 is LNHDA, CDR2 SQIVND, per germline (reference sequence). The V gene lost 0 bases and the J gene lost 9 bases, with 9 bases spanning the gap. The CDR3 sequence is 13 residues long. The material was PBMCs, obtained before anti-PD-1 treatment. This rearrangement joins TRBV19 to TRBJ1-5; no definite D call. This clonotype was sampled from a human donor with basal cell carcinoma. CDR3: CASSIDPSWPQHF. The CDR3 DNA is TGTGCCAGTAGTATAGATCCCTCATGGCCCCAGCATTTT.